These 5 T cell receptor beta chains originate from one sample sequenced in a study of T cells after yellow fever vaccination. TCRdb reanalysed the 5' RACE reads using MiXCR and keeps one entry per CDR3 protein. Of about 340,000 distinct CDR3 sequences in the sample, under 15% were seen once. The sequencing here drew on CD4+ T cells sorted from PBMCs, taken 15 days after the yellow fever booster vaccination. The source of these receptors is a man aged 18 to 30 who received the YFV17D yellow fever vaccine.

In its sample, this clonotype was seen a few times. The chain uses TRBV5-1 and TRBJ1-6; D unclear. Germline CDR1 SGHRS, CDR2 YFSETQ. Trimming shortened V by 3 bases and J by 8 bases, and 12 bases separated the two germline ends. The CDR3 length is 14 residues. CDR3 protein: CASSSELSDSPLHF. The CDR3 bases are TGCGCCAGCAGCTCGGAGTTGTCGGATTCACCCCTCCACTTT.

This clonotype was seen a few times. The chain combines TRBV20-1 with TRBJ2-5; D may be TRBD1 (7 bases). Germline CDR1 and CDR2: DFQATT and SNEGSKA (reference sequence). The CDR3 runs 11 residues. Between the trimmed V and J ends, which lost 3 bases and 12 bases, there was a span of 14 bases. CDR3 bases: TGCAGTGCTAGGGAGGGGACAGACAAGTACTTC. Encoded protein: CSAREGTDKYF.

Many counts were recorded for this clonotype. This sequence joins TRBV5-1 and TRBJ2-2, with 9 bases aligning to TRBD1. The CDR3 has 15 residues. Trimming removed 4 bases from V and 3 bases from J; junction bases left unmatched: 4. Germline lookup yields CDR1 SGHRS and CDR2 YFSETQ. The CDR3 region is CASSLGQGYTGELFF. The CDR3 DNA follows: TGCGCCAGCAGCCTGGGACAGGGCTACACCGGGGAGCTGTTTTTT. Using reference TRBV5-1 and TRBJ2-2 for the parts outside the CDR3, the full variable domain is KAGVTQTPRYLIKTRGQQVTLSCSPISGHRSVSWYQQTPGQGLQFLFEYFSETQRNKGNFPGRFSGRQFSNSRSEMNVSTLELGDSALYLCASSLGQGYTGELFFGEGSRLTVL.

This clonotype occurred a few times. The chain uses TRBV7-2 and TRBJ2-1; 9 bases map to TRBD1. Losses at the gene ends were 5 bases for V and 4 bases for J; bases not matched to a gene: 6. Germline V gene lookup returns CDR1 SGHTA and CDR2 FQGNSA. CDR3 size: 15 residues. The CDR3 is CASSVPGQGYNEQFF. CDR3 sequence (DNA): TGTGCCAGCAGCGTCCCGGGACAGGGATACAATGAGCAGTTCTTC.

The gene calls are TRBV29-1 and TRBJ2-1; D not resolved. The CDR3 sequence is 13 residues long. Germline V gene sequence: CDR1 SQVTM, CDR2 ANQGSEA. Trimming removed 4 bases from V and 2 bases from J, with 9 bases in between. This chain's CDR3 is CSVVAAAYNEQFF. The CDR3 DNA sequence: TGCAGCGTTGTGGCAGCAGCCTACAATGAGCAGTTCTTC.